Included here is one T cell receptor beta chain sequence, with context. Its antigen has not been determined. The record has no base qualities; no much larger clone is one base away. The CDR3 regions of human TCRbeta chains were analyzed by immunosequencing. For the original study's pipeline: TCRs in the repertoires were compared against a reference library of SARS-CoV-2-specific TCRs that had been generated with the MIRA antigen-specificity platform. Breadth was defined as the fraction of unique TCRs that were SARS-CoV-2-associated, and depth was defined as the fraction of total T cells that were SARS-CoV-2-associated. Using the MIRA data, every spike-specific TCR was mapped to the spike region that the TCR reacted to and assigned to either a CD4 or a CD8 class. Log10-transformed breadth and depth values were compared by one-way ANOVA with Sidak's multiple comparisons tests. The table comes from immuneACCESS by way of TCRdb, which keeps in-frame sequences with V and J called. Part of the clones is missing from these tables; in studies checked, under half for an unresolved V gene and the rest for unknown reasons. D and trimming were read from the DNA, whereas the V and J calls and clone size are those reported in that table. In all, the sample holds fewer than 150,000 clones, and more than 75% of those were seen once. About 3.3% of the sample belongs to the ten largest clones.

This specimen's time point label, interpreted: about 28 days (+/-7) after the second vaccine dose. AZD1222 recipients given second doses at about 4 weeks or at about 12 weeks were pooled, since spike-specific TCR depth and breadth were not found to differ between the two schedules. Vaccinee samples came from UK trials COV001 and COV002, including a single-blind randomized controlled phase 2/3 trial of AZD1222 (ChAdOx1 nCoV-19) in healthy adults. For TCRbeta chain sequencing, PBMC samples from trial participants were taken at day 0 and at day 28 after the second dose. The data derive from a study of T cell responses to AZD1222 COVID-19 vaccine (dated by TCRdb to about 2021). Turning to the overall study: TCR sequencing covered more than 230 trial participants: 207 given two doses of AZD1222 and approximately 26 given two doses of MenACWY control vaccine. Trial participants were enrolled by age into subgroups of 18-55, 56-69 and 70-plus years, and about 150, 27 and 61 TCR-sequenced participants, respectively, were included in these subgroups.

The germline V gene gives CDR1 as SGHTA and CDR2 as FQGNSA. The CDR3, cysteine through phenylalanine, is 17 amino acids long. Only the CDR3 region is kept as DNA, spanning 51 bases read in frame from base 1. V is cut back by 2 bases and J by 5 bases, with 8 bases in the junction unmatched. Here is what the overall study found, with its caveats: Conclusions about previously exposed vaccinees were limited because only six AZD1222 recipients were SARS-CoV-2 seropositive at baseline. A significant rise in spike-specific TCR breadth and depth was observed after two AZD1222 doses relative to day 0 and relative to MenACWY recipients. Participants were mostly white British, with more females than males. The authors suggested clonal diversity may have been underestimated. Nearly half of unique spike-specific TCRs reportedly recognized epitopes outside regions mutated in the B.1.351 and B.1.1.7 variants. CD4 TCRs associated with the vaccine covered the entire spike protein, and the dominant responses were in regions 160-218 and 743-854. Because no day 14 peak-response samples were available, the repertoires could be characterized only after the peak T cell response. In the small 56-69-year group, the increase in depth fell short of significance, most likely because of low power.

The starting material was peripheral blood, obtained 28 days after the second AZD1222 dose. Recombination joined TRBV7-2 with TRBJ2-2, with 10 junctional bases fitting TRBD1. The clonotype originates from an adult who received the AZD1222 COVID-19 vaccine. The CDR3 region: CASSLRVWTGGTGELFF. The nucleotide sequence reads as follows: TGTGCCAGCAGCTTAAGGGTCTGGACAGGGGGGACCGGGGAGCTGTTTTTT. The full variable domain, completed from the reference TRBV7-2 and TRBJ2-2 proteins outside the CDR3, reads GAGVSQSPSNKVTEKGKDVELRCDPISGHTALYWYRQSLGQGLEFLIYFQGNSAPDKSGLPSDRFSAERTGGSVSTLTIQRTQQEDSAVYLCASSLRVWTGGTGELFFGEGSRLTVL.